These 11 T cell receptor beta chains share one sample of origin, sequenced in a study of T-cell reconstitution after alpha-beta-depleted transplantation in children. Unique molecular identifiers were incorporated when the TCRbeta library was constructed. MiXCR was run by TCRdb on the PCR reads, yielding one entry per CDR3 protein. The sample holds roughly 110,000 distinct CDR3 sequences, 10% seen once. The sequences come from PBMCs, collected before TCRalphabeta/CD19-depleted stem cell transplant. All receptors come from a boy aged 2 to 9 with acute lymphoblastic leukemia, due to receive a stem cell transplant.

This chain uses TRBV7-9 with TRBJ2-7; no firm D call. V lost 4 bases and J lost 4, with 14 bases in between. Germline V gives CDR1 SEHNR, CDR2 FQNEAQ (reference sequence). The CDR3 runs to 14 residues. CDR3 in DNA: TGTGCCAGCAGCTCCTCCAAGGGCCCTTACGAGCAGTACTTC. Translating gives CASSSSKGPYEQYF.

This clonotype appeared a few times. The chain couples TRBV7-9 to TRBJ2-7; 8 bases fit TRBD2. This CDR3 region has 14 residues. Trimming cost V 8 bases and J 3 bases; bases outside gene matches: 9. In germline, CDR1 is SEHNR, CDR2 FQNEAQ (reference sequence). CDR3 bases: TGTGCCAGCGGCGGGGGGCTCCAATTCTACGAGCAGTACTTC. This translates into CASGGGLQFYEQYF.

The chain is built from TRBV5-6 and TRBJ2-1; D remains ambiguous. Per germline, CDR1 SGHDT and CDR2 YYEEEE. CDR3 length: 13 amino acids. Trimming stripped 9 bases from V and 7 bases from J, with 17 bases between. The CDR3 loop is CAMGFGFLNEQFF. The CDR3 DNA reads TGTGCCATGGGCTTTGGGTTCCTGAATGAGCAGTTCTTC.

There are many counts of this clonotype. Compared with germline, one end of the junction differs, possibly owing to a read error. J is TRBJ2-7 and V is TRBV5-1; D not certain. The germline V gene has CDR1 SGHRS and CDR2 YFSETQ. CDR3 length: 14 amino acids. The CDR3 DNA reads TGTGCCAGCAGCTTGTCCGGAAGCTCCTACGAGCAGTACTTC. Translating gives CASSLSGSSYEQYF.

This clonotype was found a few times. The rearrangement uses TRBV7-8 and TRBJ2-7; TRBD2 aligns across 14 bases. V shed 4 bases and J 5 bases; nucleotides not matched to a gene: 1. Per the germline V gene, CDR1 is SGHVS and CDR2 is FQNEAQ. CDR3 length: 14 residues. As DNA, the CDR3 is TGTGCCAGCAGCTGGGGACTAGCGGGAGACGAGCAGTACTTC. This sequence encodes CASSWGLAGDEQYF. The variable domain in full, with the rest retrieved from reference TRBV7-8 and TRBJ2-7, is GAGVSQSPRYKVAKRGQDVALRCDPISGHVSLFWYQQALGQGPEFLTYFQNEAQLDKSGLPSDRFFAERPEGSVSTLKIQRTQQEDSAVYLCASSWGLAGDEQYFGPGTRLTVT.

J is TRBJ2-3 and V is TRBV27; 11 nucleotides match TRBD2. V shed 4 bases and J 7 bases; nucleotides not matched to a gene: 13. This CDR3 region has 17 residues. Germline-derived CDR1 and CDR2 are MNHEY and SMNVEV (reference sequence). The CDR3: CASSWSPGLAGGNTQYF. As DNA, the CDR3 is TGTGCCAGCAGTTGGTCTCCGGGGCTAGCGGGAGGAAATACGCAGTATTTT.

This clonotype was found a few times. The chain recombines TRBV20-1 with TRBJ2-7; D gene unclear. The CDR3 length is 12 residues. Trimming left V 0 bases short and J 2 bases short, with 5 bases between. Germline V gene data show CDR1 as DFQATT and CDR2 as SNEGSKA (reference sequence). CDR3 loop: CSAREPPYEQYF. CDR3 bases: TGCAGTGCTAGAGAACCCCCCTACGAGCAGTACTTC.

This clonotype was observed many times. This chain joins TRBV6-5 and TRBJ2-1, with no clear D. Germline V gives CDR1 MNHEY, CDR2 SVGAGI. V was cut by 5 bases and J by 0 bases, with 14 bases left in between. This CDR3 comprises 16 residues. The CDR3: CASSLRLVSSYNEQFF. CDR3 in DNA: TGTGCCAGCAGTCTTCGACTGGTAAGCTCCTACAATGAGCAGTTCTTC.

The rearrangement uses TRBV5-1 and TRBJ2-1; perhaps TRBD1 as D (5 bases). Germline CDR1 and CDR2: SGHRS and YFSETQ. V lost 2 bases, J lost 7 bases, and 16 bases lay in between. The CDR3 loop spans 15 amino acids. The CDR3 nucleotides read TGCGCCAGCAGCTTCCAATCAGGGATAAGGAATGAGCAGTTCTTC. Amino acids: CASSFQSGIRNEQFF.

This clonotype has only a few counts. This chain joins TRBV18 and TRBJ1-3, with a weak D call TRBD1 (5 bases). The ends were cut back, 3 bases at V and 2 bases at J, with 11 bases in the middle. Looked up from germline, CDR1 is KGHSH and CDR2 is LQKENI. This CDR3 region has 15 residues. CDR3 loop: CASSPSGETGNTIYF. Here the CDR3 DNA reads TGTGCCAGCTCACCTTCGGGGGAAACTGGAAACACCATATATTTT.

This clonotype was recorded many times. The chain combines TRBV5-1 with TRBJ2-7; TRBD1 matches 7 bases. V dropped 0 bases and J dropped 3; count of bases not matched to a gene: 9. From germline, CDR1 is SGHRS and CDR2 YFSETQ. This CDR3 is built from 16 residues. In nucleotides, the CDR3 is TGCGCCAGCAGCTTGGGGGGGACAGCAATTAACTACGAGCAGTACTTC. This gives the protein CASSLGGTAINYEQYF.